Below, 13 T cell receptor beta chains from the same sample are listed, as sequenced in a study of cytomegalovirus exposure and HLA in healthy donors. The study ran its PCR with 60 Vbeta and 13 Jbeta primers. Libraries were prepared by immunoSEQ multiplex PCR; TCRdb keeps only in-frame clonotypes and omits some of them. This sample's clone table lists over 75,000 clones. The sample was PBMCs. These TCRs come from a girl between 5 and 17 years old in good health and CMV-seropositive.

The chain employs TRBV6-5 and TRBJ2-7; 9 nucleotides align to TRBD2. This CDR3 region has 16 residues. In germline, CDR1 is MNHEY, CDR2 SVGAGI. V trimming: 0 bases; J trimming: 2 bases; junction bases outside the gene matches: 5. CDR3 nucleotides: TGTGCCAGCAGTTACTCTCCAGCGGGGGGCACCTACGAGCAGTACTTC. This translates into CASSYSPAGGTYEQYF.

V is TRBV7-3 and J is TRBJ2-1; no reliable D call. CDR3 size: 14 residues. Germline CDR1 is SGHTA and CDR2 is FQGTGA. V was pared by 4 bases and J by 2 bases, with 9 bases between. CDR3 amino acids: CASSSSGAYNEQFF. CDR3 coding DNA: TGTGCCAGCAGCTCCAGTGGAGCCTACAATGAGCAGTTCTTC.

V and J are TRBV4-2 and TRBJ2-6, with unresolved D. Deletions cut 1 base from V and 0 bases from J, with 16 bases between. In germline, CDR1 is LGHNA, CDR2 YNFKEQ. CDR3 length equals 19 residues. The CDR3: CASSQARRWSSSGANVLTF. The CDR3 DNA reads as TGTGCCAGCAGCCAAGCTAGAAGGTGGAGTTCCTCTGGGGCCAACGTCCTGACTTTC.

CDR3 residues: CASSEALSGDFSDTQYF. The CDR3 nucleotides read TGTGCCAGCAGTGAAGCACTTAGCGGGGATTTCTCAGATACGCAGTATTTT. The rearrangement links TRBV6-1 to TRBJ2-3; 8 bases line up with TRBD2. Germline V gene sequence: CDR1 MNHNS, CDR2 SASEGT. V dropped 0 bases and J dropped 4; count of bases not matched to a gene: 9. The CDR3 length is 17 residues.

The rearrangement uses TRBV11-2 and TRBJ2-7; maybe TRBD2 (6 bases). CDR1 SGHAT and CDR2 FQNNGV come from the germline V gene. V was clipped by 2 bases and J by 4 bases, with 6 bases between them. The CDR3 is 12 residues long. CDR3 in amino acids: CASSLSGYEQYF. The CDR3 DNA reads TGTGCCAGCAGCTTAAGCGGGTACGAGCAGTACTTC.

The chain links TRBV18 to TRBJ2-5, with 7 positions matching TRBD1. CDR3 length equals 13 residues. After removal of 6 bases from V and 3 bases from J, the junction contained 4 bases not matched to a gene. Germline loops: CDR1 KGHSH, CDR2 LQKENI. The CDR3 coding sequence is TGTGCCAGCTCCCAAGGACAGGAAGAGACCCAGTACTTC. Translating it yields CASSQGQEETQYF.

The rearrangement joins TRBV11-2 to TRBJ1-2; 12 bases match TRBD1. CDR3 length equals 16 residues. Germline V gene data show CDR1 as SGHAT and CDR2 as FQNNGV. V lost 5 bases to trimming and J lost 4 bases; unmatched junction nucleotides: 8. The CDR3 DNA is TGTGCCAGCAGCCCTTCGGGGACAGGGGGCGTCTATGGCTACACCTTC. Its protein is CASSPSGTGGVYGYTF.

The genes are TRBV6-1 and TRBJ1-2, with no clear D. The germline CDR1 and CDR2 sequences are MNHNS and SASEGT. The CDR3 length is 14 residues. Trimming pared 4 bases from V and 11 bases from J, leaving 20 bases between. As DNA, the CDR3 is TGTGCCAGCAGTGCGGGAAAAGGAGGGTCCGGATACACCTTC. Translating it yields CASSAGKGGSGYTF.

The V gene is TRBV5-3, the J gene TRBJ1-1; D might be TRBD1 (6 bases). TRBV5-3 is noted as an ORF with a role that remains uncertain. The CDR3 covers 13 residues. V was cut by 1 base and J by 11 bases, with 15 bases left in between. This chain's CDR3 is CARSLTGGGGAFF. For the CDR3, the DNA is TGTGCCAGAAGCTTGACGGGGGGAGGGGGTGCTTTCTTT.

J is TRBJ1-4 and V is TRBV5-6, with 8 bases aligning to TRBD1. Trimming cost V 2 bases and J 2 bases; bases outside gene matches: 8. CDR1 and CDR2 (germline): SGHDT, YYEEEE. The CDR3 runs to 17 residues. The CDR3 DNA reads as TGTGCCAGCAGCTTCTCTCCGGACAGGGCCACTAATGAAAAACTGTTTTTT. Translation gives CASSFSPDRATNEKLFF.

V gene TRBV6-5 combines with J gene TRBJ1-1, with D hard to call. There are 12 residues in the CDR3. Germline V lookup: CDR1 MNHEY, CDR2 SVGAGI. Trimming pared 7 bases from V and 0 bases from J, leaving 6 bases between. CDR3 protein: CASTNLNTEAFF. In DNA form, the CDR3 reads TGTGCCAGCACTAACTTGAACACTGAAGCTTTCTTT.

The chain employs TRBV28 and TRBJ1-1; possible D gene TRBD1, 5 bases. Germline V gene lookup returns CDR1 MDHEN and CDR2 SYDVKM. The CDR3 runs 15 residues. Trimming pared 3 bases from V and 8 bases from J, leaving 19 bases between. In DNA, the CDR3 is TGTGCCAGCAGTTTGGCAGGGCTAATCTTCCCAGAAGCTTTCTTT. Protein: CASSLAGLIFPEAFF.

V is TRBV13 and J is TRBJ2-1, with TRBD1 matching 7 bases. The CDR3 is 13 amino acids. The germline V gene has CDR1 PRHDT and CDR2 FYEKMQ (reference sequence). V gave up 6 bases and J gave up 10 bases; unmatched junction bases: 9. This CDR3 reads CASRGDRALEQFF. The CDR3 bases are TGTGCCAGCAGGGGAGACAGGGCGTTGGAGCAGTTCTTC.